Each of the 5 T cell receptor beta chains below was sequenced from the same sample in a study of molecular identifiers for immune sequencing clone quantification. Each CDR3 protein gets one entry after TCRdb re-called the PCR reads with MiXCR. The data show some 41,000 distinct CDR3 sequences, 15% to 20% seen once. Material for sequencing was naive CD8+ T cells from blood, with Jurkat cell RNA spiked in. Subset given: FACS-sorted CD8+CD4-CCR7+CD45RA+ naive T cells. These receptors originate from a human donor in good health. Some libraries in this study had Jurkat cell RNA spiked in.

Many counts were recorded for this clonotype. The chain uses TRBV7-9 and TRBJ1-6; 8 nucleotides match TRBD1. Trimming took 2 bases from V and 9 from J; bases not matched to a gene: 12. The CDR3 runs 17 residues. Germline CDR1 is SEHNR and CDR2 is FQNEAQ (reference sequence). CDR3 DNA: TGTGCCAGCAGCTTATGGACAGGGCAACGCAAAGGTTCACCCCTCCACTTT. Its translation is CASSLWTGQRKGSPLHF.

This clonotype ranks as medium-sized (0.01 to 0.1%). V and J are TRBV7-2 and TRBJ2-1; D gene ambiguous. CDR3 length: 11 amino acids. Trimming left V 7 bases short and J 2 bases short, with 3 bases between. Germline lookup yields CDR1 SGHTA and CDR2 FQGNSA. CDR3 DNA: TGTGCCAGCAAGACCTACAATGAGCAGTTCTTC. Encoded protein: CASKTYNEQFF.

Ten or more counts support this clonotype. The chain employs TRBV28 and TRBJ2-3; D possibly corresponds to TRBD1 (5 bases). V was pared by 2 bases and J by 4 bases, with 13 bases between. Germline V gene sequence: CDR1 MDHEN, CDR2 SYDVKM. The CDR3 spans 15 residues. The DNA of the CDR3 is TGTGCCAGCAGTTTAGGTCTTCTAGGGGCAGATACGCAGTATTTT. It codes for CASSLGLLGADTQYF. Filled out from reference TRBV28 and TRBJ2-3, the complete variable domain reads DVKVTQSSRYLVKRTGEKVFLECVQDMDHENMFWYRQDPGLGLRLIYFSYDVKMKEKGDIPEGYSVSREKKERFSLILESASTNQTSMYLCASSLGLLGADTQYFGPGTRLTVL.

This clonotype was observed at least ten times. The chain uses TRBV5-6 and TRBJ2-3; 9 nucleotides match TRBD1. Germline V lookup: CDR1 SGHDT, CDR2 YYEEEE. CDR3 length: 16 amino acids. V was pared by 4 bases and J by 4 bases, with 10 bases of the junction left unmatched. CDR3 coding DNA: TGTGCCAGCAGCCCAGGGACAGGGTGGGAAGCAGATACGCAGTATTTT. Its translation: CASSPGTGWEADTQYF.

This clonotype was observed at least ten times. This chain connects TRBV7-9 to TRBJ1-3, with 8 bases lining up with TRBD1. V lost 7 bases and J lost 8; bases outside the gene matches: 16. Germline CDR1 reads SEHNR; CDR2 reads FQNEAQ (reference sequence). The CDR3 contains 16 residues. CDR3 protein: CASTDQYQGAVDTIYF. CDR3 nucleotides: TGTGCCAGCACGGACCAGTACCAGGGGGCGGTGGACACCATATATTTT.